This TCR beta chain derives from a study of blood T cell repertoires in COVID-19 (dated by TCRdb to the early 2020s). About the investigation overall: Samples covering the acute and convalescent phases of COVID-19 were provided by collaborators in the United States, Italy and Spain. The samples were drawn from two sources: the first 160 participants of the ongoing ImmuneRACE study, and 1,000 to 1,500 subjects contributed by 6 global collaborators. The sample metadata nearly always contained a de-identified subject ID, COVID-19 status, age in years and sex. HLA class I and class II types, where available, came from metadata supplied by the sample provider rather than from assay-based typing. Subjects who had been exposed to COVID-19, were actively infected with it, or had recovered from it provided the deeply sampled blood TCRbeta repertoires that made up the dataset. The repertoires were released in a freely available public database meant as a resource for research on the immune response to SARS-CoV-2. The prospective study material was composed of cDNA or gDNA derived from T cells, B-cell-depleted T cells, or PBMCs. The paper's findings and limits, for the study overall: The amount of clinical and demographic metadata varied by source and participant and was provided uncurated.

On this clone itself: The antigen this receptor binds is unknown. Base qualities are not at hand, and no much larger clone is one base apart.

TCRbeta CDR3 regions were amplified from genomic DNA using the immunoSEQ Assay, a bias-controlled multiplex PCR. Regarding the original processing steps: Within the assay, amplification of reference gene primers was used to estimate how many nucleated cells each sample contained. To quantify the absolute abundance of each unique TCRbeta CDR3 rearrangement, sequence reads were collapsed and filtered. For each sample, productive Simpson clonality was calculated as the square root of Simpson's diversity index over productive rearrangements. Not all clones reach the TCRdb copy of this immuneACCESS table, which keeps in-frame sequences only. Checked studies attribute under half of the gap to unresolved V genes and leave the rest unexplained. The V and J calls and clone size come from that table; D and trimming were worked out from the DNA. Within this sample are more than 200,000 clones, with roughly 88% of them counted one time only. The top ten hold under 2.5% of the sample.

A second Seattle source provided samples from volunteer blood donors who had recovered from COVID-19. Collaborating institutions collected whole blood in K2EDTA tubes following their own protocols. For TCRbeta analysis, collaborators shipped samples in one of three forms: frozen whole blood, isolated PBMCs, or DNA extracted from either of those sample types. CDR1 SGHNT and CDR2 YENEEA were looked up in the germline V gene. Trimming at the junction amounts to 4 bases on V and 10 bases on J, and the germline ends lie 8 bases apart. Inclusive of the bounding cysteine and phenylalanine, the CDR3 is 12 residues long. CDR3 DNA is the only sequence kept; it has 36 bases, read in frame from the first base.

The sequence came from a woman aged 35 to 49 who had recovered from COVID-19. The chain was built from TRBV11-3 and TRBJ1-6, with the D gene call left open. Sequences were obtained from peripheral blood. The bases are TGTGCCAGCAGCTCCCTCCCCTCACCCCTCCACTTT. Translated, it reads CASSSLPSPLHF. The CDR3, completed at both ends by the reference TRBV11-3 and TRBJ1-6 genes, gives the full variable domain EAGVVQSPRYKIIEKKQPVAFWCNPISGHNTLYWYLQNLGQGPELLIRYENEEAVDDSQLPKDRFSAERLKGVDSTLKIQPAELGDSAVYLCASSSLPSPLHFGNGTRLTVT.